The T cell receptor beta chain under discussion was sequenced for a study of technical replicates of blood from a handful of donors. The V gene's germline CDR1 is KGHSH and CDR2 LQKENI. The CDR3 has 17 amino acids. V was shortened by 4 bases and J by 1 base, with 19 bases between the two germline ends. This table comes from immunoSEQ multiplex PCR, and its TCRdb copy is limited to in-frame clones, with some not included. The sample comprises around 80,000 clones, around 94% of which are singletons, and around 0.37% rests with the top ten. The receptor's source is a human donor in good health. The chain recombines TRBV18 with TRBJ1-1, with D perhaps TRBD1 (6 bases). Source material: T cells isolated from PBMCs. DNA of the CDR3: TGTGCCAGCTCACTGAGATTTAGCGCGACAGGGAACACTGAAGCTTTCTTT. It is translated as CASSLRFSATGNTEAFF.